Listed below are T cell receptor beta chains from one sample, sequenced in a study of T cell responses to AZD1222 COVID-19 vaccine. Only in-frame clones appear in the TCRdb table, and some are missing; sequencing was by immunoSEQ multiplex PCR. There are approximately 150,000 clones in the sample; about 92% occur only once, and approximately 3.3% lies in the top ten. Sequenced here: peripheral blood, sampled 28 days after the second AZD1222 dose. All receptors derive from an adult who received the AZD1222 COVID-19 vaccine. CDR3s include the opening cysteine and the closing phenylalanine or tryptophan. A D gene is named only where the DNA matches it firmly. Rows may omit the clone size; those that give it use once, few, many or a size class.

-	TRBJ2-6	TRBV9	-	CASRRGVDSGANVLTF	TGTGCCAGCAGGAGGGGGGTCGACTCTGGGGCCAACGTCCTGACTTTC
-	TRBJ2-3	TRBV2	-	CASSEVLARSDTQYF	TGTGCCAGCAGTGAAGTCCTAGCGAGATCAGATACGCAGTATTTT
-	TRBJ1-1	TRBV10-3	-	CAISEIQGSNTEAFF	TGTGCCATCAGCGAGATACAGGGATCGAACACTGAAGCTTTCTTT
-	TRBJ2-1	TRBV19	TRBD2	CASSPPSGSGPYNEQFF	TGTGCCAGTAGTCCGCCTAGCGGGAGCGGGCCCTACAATGAGCAGTTCTTC
once	TRBJ2-5	TRBV30	TRBD2	CAWKGLAGVTQYF	TGTGCCTGGAAAGGACTAGCGGGAGTGACCCAGTACTTC
-	TRBJ1-5	TRBV19	-	CASSSSGRTQPQHF	TGTGCCAGTAGTTCATCAGGGCGAACTCAGCCCCAGCATTTT
once	TRBJ2-2	TRBV11-3	-	CASSLDHTANTGELFF	TGTGCCAGCAGCTTAGATCACACGGCGAACACCGGGGAGCTGTTTTTT
-	TRBJ2-1	TRBV5-1	TRBD2	CASRRTSGSGNEQFF	TGCGCCAGCAGGAGGACTAGCGGGAGTGGCAATGAGCAGTTCTTC
-	TRBJ2-3	TRBV21-1	-	CASSKQGTSTDTQYF	TGTGCCAGCAGCAAACAGGGGACTAGCACAGATACGCAGTATTTT
-	TRBJ1-6	TRBV6-2/TRBV6-3	-	CASSYSTTGNSPLHF	TGTGCCAGCAGTTACTCGACCACAGGCAATTCACCCCTCCACTTT
-	TRBJ2-6	TRBV7-8	-	CASSYGASGANVLTF	TGTGCCAGCAGCTACGGGGCGTCTGGGGCCAACGTCCTGACTTTC
-	TRBJ1-5	TRBV27	TRBD1	CASSLGQGSNQPQHF	TGTGCCAGCAGTTTAGGACAGGGTAGCAATCAGCCCCAGCATTTT
-	TRBJ2-7	TRBV7-9	-	CASNTGSYEQYF	TGTGCCAGCAATACGGGTTCCTACGAGCAGTACTTC
-	TRBJ2-2	TRBV7-9	TRBD2	CASSPGGTTNTGELFF	TGTGCCAGCAGCCCGGGAGGGACTACGAACACCGGGGAGCTGTTTTTT
few	TRBJ2-6	TRBV5-4	TRBD2	CASSSGLAGPSGANVLTF	TGTGCCAGCAGCTCGGGACTAGCGGGACCCTCTGGGGCCAACGTCCTGACTTTC
-	TRBJ1-5	TRBV19	TRBD1	CASSPLDRGGIVGNQPQHF	TGTGCCAGTAGTCCTCTGGACAGGGGCGGAATTGTCGGCAATCAGCCCCAGCATTTT
once	TRBJ2-7	TRBV28	-	CASGRTDEQYF	TGTGCCAGCGGGAGAACCGACGAGCAGTACTTC
many	TRBJ1-4	TRBV5-1	-	CASSIRSGSTNEKLFF	TGCGCCAGCAGCATCCGCAGCGGGAGCACTAATGAAAAACTGTTTTTT
-	TRBJ1-2	TRBV7-8	TRBD1	CASSLTGTGFSYGYTF	TGTGCCAGCAGCCTGACCGGGACAGGGTTTAGCTATGGCTACACCTTC
-	TRBJ1-6	TRBV10-3	TRBD1	CAIRGQGETNSPLHF	TGTGCCATCAGGGGACAGGGGGAGACTAATTCACCCCTCCACTTT
-	TRBJ1-3	TRBV27	-	CASSPSPGNTIYF	TGTGCCAGCAGTCCCTCCCCTGGAAACACCATATATTTT
-	TRBJ2-1	TRBV30	TRBD2	CAWSPRRLAGNEQFF	TGTGCCTGGAGCCCTCGCCGACTAGCGGGAAATGAGCAGTTCTTC
-	TRBJ2-7	TRBV30	TRBD1	CAWELGQGINEQYF	TGTGCCTGGGAGCTGGGACAGGGGATCAACGAGCAGTACTTC
-	TRBJ1-4	TRBV27	-	CASSAYREEAEKLFF	TGTGCCAGCAGTGCCTACAGGGAGGAGGCGGAAAAACTGTTTTTT
-	TRBJ1-5	TRBV30	-	CAWSVGRAGNQPQHF	TGTGCCTGGAGTGTTGGACGGGCCGGCAATCAGCCCCAGCATTTT
-	TRBJ1-5	TRBV21-1	-	CASSKGQGWTQPQHF	TGTGCCAGCAGCAAGGGACAGGGTTGGACTCAGCCCCAGCATTTT
-	TRBJ2-5	TRBV18	-	CASSPPGSQETQYF	TGTGCCAGCTCACCACCGGGCAGTCAAGAGACCCAGTACTTC
-	TRBJ1-1	TRBV5-1	-	CASSPSTRAIDTEAFF	TGCGCCAGCAGCCCGAGCACGAGGGCTATTGACACTGAAGCTTTCTTT
-	TRBJ1-6	TRBV30	-	CAWSLRGSTPLHF	TGTGCCTGGAGTTTACGGGGTTCGACACCCCTCCACTTT
-	TRBJ1-3	TRBV18	-	CASSPPGTAGNTIYF	TGTGCCAGCTCACCACCGGGGACCGCTGGAAACACCATATATTTT
-	TRBJ1-4	TRBV5-4	-	CASSPTKGIGEKLFF	TGTGCCAGCAGCCCCACAAAGGGGATTGGTGAAAAACTGTTTTTT
-	TRBJ2-1	TRBV6-4	TRBD2	CASSEVAGDPKDQFF	TGTGCCAGCAGTGAGGTAGCGGGAGACCCTAAGGACCAGTTCTTC
-	TRBJ1-2	TRBV7-2	TRBD1	CASSPGQGVLGGYTF	TGTGCCAGCAGCCCCGGACAGGGCGTATTAGGCGGCTACACCTTC
once	TRBJ1-2	TRBV2	-	CASSGQGESYGYTF	TGTGCCAGCAGTGGCCAAGGGGAGAGCTATGGCTACACCTTC
-	TRBJ1-2	TRBV28	TRBD1	CASSPTPGQFYGYTF	TGTGCCAGCAGTCCAACCCCGGGACAGTTTTATGGCTACACCTTC
-	TRBJ1-6	TRBV2	-	CASTPRIGLGSPLHF	TGTGCCAGCACCCCTCGAATAGGGCTGGGTTCACCCCTCCACTTT
-	TRBJ2-1	TRBV27	TRBD2	CASSLAGVIANEQFF	TGTGCCAGCAGTTTGGCGGGAGTGATAGCCAATGAGCAGTTCTTC
-	TRBJ2-7	TRBV2	-	CASRALGGTNEQYF	TGTGCCAGCAGAGCCCTTGGGGGGACGAACGAGCAGTACTTC
-	TRBJ1-1	TRBV5-1	TRBD1	CASSGVGAGGAFF	TGCGCCAGCAGCGGGGTTGGGGCAGGGGGAGCTTTCTTT
-	TRBJ2-5	TRBV19	-	CASSQEAVGQETQYF	TGTGCCAGTAGTCAGGAGGCGGTGGGCCAAGAGACCCAGTACTTC
once	TRBJ2-7	TRBV6-1	-	CASSEPTEKSGEQYF	TGTGCCAGCAGTGAGCCGACAGAAAAAAGTGGCGAGCAGTACTTC
-	TRBJ2-1	TRBV29-1	TRBD2	CSSGSSYNEQFF	TGCAGTAGCGGGAGCTCCTACAATGAGCAGTTCTTC
-	TRBJ1-4	TRBV7-8	-	CATLGHATNEKLFF	TGTGCCACCCTGGGGCATGCAACTAATGAAAAACTGTTTTTT
-	TRBJ2-1	TRBV2	-	CASSEDSGANEQFF	TGTGCCAGCAGTGAAGATTCTGGGGCAAATGAGCAGTTCTTC
-	TRBJ2-1	TRBV7-2	TRBD2	CASSPGLASYNEQFF	TGTGCCAGCAGCCCCGGACTAGCCTCCTACAATGAGCAGTTCTTC
-	TRBJ2-1	TRBV18	-	CASSGTDASSYNEQFF	TGTGCCAGCTCCGGTACCGACGCGAGCTCCTACAATGAGCAGTTCTTC
-	TRBJ2-7	TRBV10-1	TRBD2	CASSEGLGYEQYF	TGCGCCAGCAGTGAGGGACTAGGTTACGAGCAGTACTTC
once	TRBJ1-5	TRBV6-5	TRBD1	CASSRQGAYQPQHF	TGTGCCAGCAGTCGACAGGGAGCGTATCAGCCCCAGCATTTT
-	TRBJ2-5	TRBV2	TRBD2	CASSETSGYQETQYF	TGTGCCAGCAGTGAGACTAGCGGGTACCAAGAGACCCAGTACTTC
-	TRBJ1-1	TRBV25-1	-	CASGPGEIRGF	TGTGCCAGCGGGCCGGGGGAGATAAGGGGATTT
once	TRBJ2-1	TRBV3-1/TRBV3-2	-	CASSPRIKRRGGRYNEQFF	TGTGCCAGCAGCCCGAGAATTAAACGTCGTGGGGGCAGGTACAATGAGCAGTTCTTC
-	TRBJ2-7	TRBV28	TRBD1	CASTTGGSPYEQYF	TGTGCCAGCACGACAGGGGGCTCCCCCTACGAGCAGTACTTC
-	TRBJ1-3	TRBV30	-	CAWGKNSGNTIYF	TGTGCCTGGGGGAAGAACTCTGGAAACACCATATATTTT
-	TRBJ1-5	TRBV24-1	-	CATSDYRVGQPQHF	TGTGCCACCAGTGACTACAGGGTTGGTCAGCCCCAGCATTTT
-	TRBJ2-7	TRBV10-2	-	CASSEPGSIHEQYF	TGCGCCAGCAGTGAACCTGGGTCTATCCACGAGCAGTACTTC
-	TRBJ2-1	TRBV24-1	TRBD1	CATSDTGDRSLNNEQFF	TGTGCCACCAGTGATACAGGGGACCGGTCGTTAAACAATGAGCAGTTCTTC
-	TRBJ1-2	TRBV12-3/TRBV12-4	-	CASSPAALNGYTF	TGTGCCAGCAGTCCAGCTGCGCTCAATGGCTACACCTTC
-	TRBJ2-3	TRBV11-1	TRBD2	CAHEASGASTDTQYF	TGTGCCCACGAGGCTAGCGGAGCAAGCACAGATACGCAGTATTTT